The present entry profiles one T cell receptor beta chain with its context. Original processing notes: Scientists estimated how many nucleated cells there were by amplifying reference gene primers. The method was immunoSEQ multiplex PCR; TCRdb's version includes in-frame clones alone and lacks a portion of them. Clonal size and the V and J genes are those of that table, whereas D and trimming came from the DNA. The sample consists of some 150,000 clones, approximately 80% of them appearing once. After removal of 4 bases from V and 4 bases from J, the junction contained 9 bases not matched to a gene. The CDR3 loop spans 16 amino acids. The germline V gene has CDR1 LGHNA and CDR2 YNFKEQ. The data were taken from a study of blood T cell repertoires in COVID-19. For the study at large: The study drew acute and convalescent COVID-19 samples from the United States, Italy and Spain. PBMCs, B-cell-depleted T cells, or T cells provided the cDNA or gDNA that made up the material.

This clonotype was obtained from an older woman with active or convalescent COVID-19. The rearrangement joins TRBV4-2 to TRBJ2-1, with 8 bases that match TRBD2. Sequencing was carried out using peripheral blood. CDR3 in DNA: TGTGCCAGCAGCCCCTTGAATAGCGGGACGTACAATGAGCAGTTCTTC. Protein sequence: CASSPLNSGTYNEQFF.